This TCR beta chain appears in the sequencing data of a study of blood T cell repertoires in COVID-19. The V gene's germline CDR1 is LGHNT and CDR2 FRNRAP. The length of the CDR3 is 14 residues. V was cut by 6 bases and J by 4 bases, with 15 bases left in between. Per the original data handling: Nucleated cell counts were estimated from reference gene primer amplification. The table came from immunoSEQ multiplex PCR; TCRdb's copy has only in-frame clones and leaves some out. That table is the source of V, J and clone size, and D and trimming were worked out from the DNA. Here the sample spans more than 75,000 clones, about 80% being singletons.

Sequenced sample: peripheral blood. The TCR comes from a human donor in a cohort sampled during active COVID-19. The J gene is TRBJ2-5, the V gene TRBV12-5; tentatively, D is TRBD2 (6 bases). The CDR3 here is CASGPGGNGETQYF. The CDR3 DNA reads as TGTGCTAGTGGCCCTGGGGGGAACGGAGAGACCCAGTACTTC.